A selection of T cell receptor beta chains follows, all from one sample in a study of shared clonotypes between healthy human individuals. Clones were read by immunoSEQ multiplex PCR, and TCRdb kept only the in-frame ones, dropping some. The data hold fewer than 3 million clones, with 92% observed a single time. The sequenced sample consisted of naive CD4+ T cells from PBMCs. Every receptor here comes from a young man in good health. Some clones in this sample may be carry-over from other donors' samples. Each CDR3 is given with its conserved first and last residue. A D gene is named only where the DNA matches it firmly. Clone size is not always given. Where it is, it says once, few, many or a class for expanded clones.

-	-	TRBJ2-6	TRBV6-1	CASRLHGGANVLTF	TGTGCCAGCAGGTTACACGGGGGGGCCAACGTCCTGACTTTC
TRBD2	-	TRBJ2-1	TRBV5-4	CASSLVAGAYNEQFF	TGTGCCAGCAGCCTAGTAGCGGGAGCCTACAATGAGCAGTTCTTC
-	-	TRBJ1-2	TRBV7-2	CASSLAGGYTF	TGTGCCAGCAGCTTAGCCGGTGGCTACACCTTC
-	-	TRBJ1-2	TRBV28	CASSLPDGHPVRYTF	TGTGCCAGCAGTCTTCCCGACGGGCACCCCGTTCGCTACACCTTC
-	-	TRBJ2-1	TRBV15	CATSRANSRLGSYNEQFF	TGTGCCACCAGCAGAGCCAACAGCCGCCTCGGCTCCTACAATGAGCAGTTCTTC
-	-	TRBJ2-5	TRBV28	CASSMWETQYF	TGTGCCAGCAGTATGTGGGAGACCCAGTACTTC
-	-	TRBJ2-1	TRBV7-9	CASSLGQSAFNEQFF	TGTGCCAGCAGCTTAGGACAGTCCGCTTTCAATGAGCAGTTCTTC
TRBD1	-	TRBJ1-4	TRBV28	CASSFTTQGAGEKLFF	TGTGCCAGCAGTTTTACCACACAGGGGGCGGGAGAAAAACTGTTTTTT
-	-	TRBJ2-3	TRBV11-2	CASSSGTQVGDTQYF	TGTGCCAGCAGCTCCGGGACTCAGGTGGGCGATACGCAGTATTTT
-	-	TRBJ1-5	TRBV2	CASSPAGSGPQHF	TGTGCCAGCAGTCCGGCGGGATCAGGGCCCCAGCATTTT
-	-	TRBJ1-1	TRBV5-8	CASSRTSVGEAFF	TGTGCCAGCAGCAGGACAAGCGTCGGGGAAGCTTTCTTT
TRBD2	-	TRBJ2-7	TRBV7-3	CASSFNPPGLAGGSYEQYF	TGTGCCAGCAGCTTCAACCCCCCGGGACTAGCGGGAGGGTCCTACGAGCAGTACTTC
-	-	TRBJ2-3	TRBV7-2	CASSRSRGSVDTQYF	TGTGCCAGCAGCAGGAGTCGGGGTAGCGTAGATACGCAGTATTTT
-	-	TRBJ1-5	TRBV2	CASSAQSNQPQHF	TGTGCCAGCAGCGCACAGTCCAATCAGCCCCAGCATTTT
-	-	TRBJ1-2	TRBV6-5	CASSYSNPPDNYGYTF	TGTGCCAGCAGTTACTCCAACCCGCCGGATAACTATGGCTACACCTTC
-	-	TRBJ2-3	TRBV4-1	CASSQGSVSTDTQYF	TGCGCCAGCAGCCAAGGATCAGTAAGCACAGATACGCAGTATTTT
TRBD1	-	TRBJ1-1	TRBV5-1	CASSLEGTGFSYHNTEAFF	TGCGCCAGCAGCTTGGAGGGGACAGGGTTCTCATACCATAACACTGAAGCTTTCTTT
TRBD2	-	TRBJ2-2	TRBV27	CASRGLAGGLTGELFF	TGTGCCAGCAGGGGACTAGCGGGAGGTCTCACCGGGGAGCTGTTTTTT
TRBD1	-	TRBJ1-1	TRBV5-1	CASSAGGLGTGKNTEAFF	TGCGCCAGCAGCGCAGGGGGACTGGGAACGGGGAAGAACACTGAAGCTTTCTTT
-	-	TRBJ2-7	TRBV5-6	CASSIRTAPYEQYF	TGTGCCAGCAGCATCCGGACGGCCCCCTACGAGCAGTACTTC
-	-	TRBJ2-5	TRBV28	CASSRELFPETQYF	TGTGCCAGCAGCAGGGAGCTGTTTCCGGAGACCCAGTACTTC
-	-	TRBJ2-7	TRBV5-1	CASSLQARWNEQYF	TGCGCCAGCAGCTTGCAGGCCAGATGGAACGAGCAGTACTTC
-	-	TRBJ2-1	TRBV29-1	CSVGRGLNEQFF	TGCAGCGTTGGGAGGGGGCTTAATGAGCAGTTCTTC
-	-	TRBJ2-1	TRBV29-1	CSVEPVTSGNEQFF	TGCAGCGTTGAGCCAGTTACGTCAGGCAATGAGCAGTTCTTC
TRBD2	-	TRBJ2-2	TRBV28	CASKSSGRELFF	TGTGCCAGCAAGTCTAGCGGGAGAGAGCTGTTTTTT
-	-	TRBJ2-3	TRBV5-8	CASSFRDLGLRATQYF	TGTGCCAGCAGCTTCAGGGACCTCGGTCTAAGGGCTACGCAGTATTTT
-	once	TRBJ1-3	TRBV2	CASSEAGRVSGNTIYF	TGTGCCAGCAGTGAAGCGGGTAGAGTCTCTGGAAACACCATATATTTT
-	-	TRBJ2-1	TRBV5-6	CASRVIGLNEQFF	TGTGCCAGCAGGGTTATCGGGTTAAATGAGCAGTTCTTC
-	few	TRBJ1-2	TRBV9	CASSVVGFGYTF	TGTGCCAGCAGCGTAGTGGGTTTTGGCTACACCTTC
-	-	TRBJ2-3	TRBV2	CASSEPAGRGKGTDTQYF	TGTGCCAGCAGTGAACCAGCAGGTCGGGGGAAGGGCACAGATACGCAGTATTTT
-	-	TRBJ1-3	TRBV5-5	CASSFFQLGNTIYF	TGTGCCAGCAGCTTCTTCCAACTGGGAAACACCATATATTTT